This T cell receptor beta chain was found in a study of human thymus T cells (dated by TCRdb to 2020 to 2022). About the full investigation: The study described the TCR alpha and beta repertoires in about eight infant thymus samples and a few matching peripheral blood samples. Donor ages ranged from about 7 to 244 days, and the cohort comprised six or seven male and a couple of female infants.

TCRB and TCRAD loci were amplified from a standardized quantity of quality-controlled genomic DNA using the immunoSEQ multiplex PCR assay. The amplicons covered the V(D)J region and were long enough to include the CDR3 and to identify the V and J genes. The commercial immunoSEQ service was used to sequence amplicons on an Illumina platform. Processing in the source paper ran as follows. Primer bias and sequencing errors were corrected as previously described, and TCRAD and TCRB definitions were based on the IMGT database. Analysis of the repertoires was done with immunoSEQ Analyzer 3.0 and VDJTools and included basic statistics, V/J segment usage, diversity estimates, rarefaction and pairwise overlap. Chao1, ChaoE, Efron-Thisted, Shannon and inverse Simpson indices were used to estimate diversity, which was also estimated on datasets down-sampled to the smallest sample. For repertoire overlap, CDR3 nucleotide sequence, V gene and J gene had to match strictly, and clustering was done by Jaccard-based multidimensional scaling. Entries here come from immuneACCESS through TCRdb and include only in-frame sequences with V and J called. Some clones fail to appear in such tables; in the studies checked, an unresolved V gene covers under half of the shortfall, and the cause of the remainder is unknown. The V and J calls and the clone size are those of that table, but D and trimming were determined from the DNA. Recorded for this sample are roughly 130,000 clones; more than 90% of them occurred a single time. The ten top clones hold 0.024% of the sample.

Comments on this clone: Its target antigen remains unknown. No base quality information exists; no much larger clone differs at one position.

Thymus tissue was obtained as surgical resects removed during corrective cardiac surgery. The donors were immunologically healthy infants in Finland who had open corrective cardiac surgery for congenital heart defects. Thymocytes were released mechanically from tissue and stored at -70 °C as pellets of roughly 8.5-32 million cells. A QIAsymphony instrument was used to extract genomic DNA from the frozen cell pellets. In the germline V gene, CDR1 corresponds to ENHRY and CDR2 to SYGVKD. Trimmed from V: 6 bases; trimmed from J: 0 bases; junction bases lacking a gene match: 4. Taken from cysteine to phenylalanine, the CDR3 has 14 residues. Just CDR3 DNA is preserved here, 42 bases in frame from base 1. Overall study results and their limits: Highly overlapping thymic TCR repertoires among unrelated individuals were reported in the related research. Thymus samples yielded on average about 810,000 unique TCRB clonotypes, compared with 75,000 to 85,000 from blood samples. Both the thymic and the peripheral blood repertoires appeared to show biased V and J gene segment usage.

The TCR comes from a boy younger than two with a congenital heart defect but otherwise immunologically healthy. This chain joins TRBV10-3 to TRBJ1-1, with 7 junctional bases fitting TRBD1. The sample was thymus tissue. The CDR3 region: CAISPDRVNTEAFF. The DNA reads as follows: TGTGCCATCAGCCCCGACAGGGTGAACACTGAAGCTTTCTTT.